Listed below are T cell receptor beta chains from one sample, sequenced in a study of T cells in Graves' hyperthyroidism and ophthalmopathy. Each CDR3 protein gets one entry after TCRdb re-called the multiplex PCR reads with MiXCR. The sample shows approximately 300,000 distinct CDR3 sequences, around a sixth of them seen only once. Input material: blood. Receptors were obtained from a man aged 30 to 39 with Graves' hyperthyroidism. Each CDR3 is given with its conserved first and last residue. D genes are given only for firm matches. Clone size is given for some rows only: seen once, a few or many times, or a class if the clone is expanded.

D gene	J gene	clone size	V gene	CDR3 protein	CDR3 DNA
.	TRBJ1-2	many	TRBV2	CASSHNNYGYTF	TGTGCCAGCAGTCACAATAACTATGGCTACACCTTC
.	TRBJ2-1	many	TRBV20-1	CSALEGQRGGHNEQFF	TGCAGTGCTCTAGAAGGTCAGCGCGGAGGCCACAATGAGCAGTTCTTC
.	TRBJ1-5	few	TRBV27	CASSLWGGQPQHF	TGTGCCAGCAGTTTATGGGGGGGTCAGCCCCAGCATTTT
TRBD1	TRBJ1-1	few	TRBV7-3	CASSTDRLNTEAFF	TGTGCCAGCAGCACGGACAGGCTGAACACTGAAGCTTTCTTT
TRBD1	TRBJ2-7	many	TRBV12-3/TRBV12-4	CASSNRDRGYEQYF	TGTGCCAGCAGTAATAGGGACAGGGGCTACGAGCAGTACTTC
.	TRBJ2-1	once	TRBV4-2	CASSQEQLTQVNEQFF	TGTGCCAGCAGCCAAGAACAGCTAACCCAAGTCAATGAGCAGTTCTTC
.	TRBJ1-2	many	TRBV12-3/TRBV12-4	CASRDGRWDGYTF	TGTGCCAGCAGAGATGGACGGTGGGATGGCTACACCTTC
.	TRBJ2-7	many	TRBV7-2	CASSLEGQSGYEQYF	TGTGCCAGCAGCTTAGAGGGCCAGTCAGGCTACGAGCAGTACTTC
.	TRBJ2-6	few	TRBV20-1	CSAPLGGAPSGANVLTF	TGCAGTGCTCCCCTGGGGGGGGCGCCTTCTGGGGCCAACGTCCTGACTTTC
.	TRBJ1-5	.	TRBV19	CANPTGPQPQHF	TGTGCCAACCCTACGGGGCCCCAGCCCCAGCATTTT
.	TRBJ2-2	.	TRBV6-1	CASSRKPGPNTGELFF	TGTGCCAGTAGTAGGAAACCGGGCCCGAACACCGGGGAGCTGTTTTTT
TRBD2	TRBJ2-4	many	TRBV7-2	CASSPGLAGVGNIQYF	TGTGCCAGCAGCCCCGGACTAGCGGGAGTGGGAAACATTCAGTACTTC
TRBD2	TRBJ2-5	few	TRBV5-1	CASSRGDGQETQYF	TGCGCCAGCAGCCGGGGGGACGGCCAAGAGACCCAGTACTTC
TRBD1	TRBJ2-7	many	TRBV6-2/TRBV6-3	CASSLRDRGPPDANYEQYF	TGTGCCAGCAGTCTCCGGGACAGGGGACCTCCCGACGCAAACTACGAGCAGTACTTC
.	TRBJ2-3	few	TRBV19	CASSWTFQTSTDTQYF	TGTGCCAGTAGTTGGACATTCCAGACTAGCACAGATACGCAGTATTTT
.	TRBJ2-7	.	TRBV18	CASSPDSGSYEQYF	TGTGCCAGCTCACCCGACTCCGGCTCCTACGAGCAGTACTTC
.	TRBJ2-3	many	TRBV7-3	CASSPGEKTDTQYF	TGTGCCAGCAGCCCGGGAGAAAAAACAGATACGCAGTATTTT
TRBD1	TRBJ1-2	many	TRBV5-1	CASSWGTAATSRYGYTF	TGCGCCAGCAGCTGGGGGACAGCGGCAACTAGTCGATATGGCTACACCTTC
.	TRBJ1-3	many	TRBV30	CAWGTGTTGNTIYF	TGTGCCTGGGGGACCGGGACAACTGGAAACACCATATATTTT
TRBD1	TRBJ1-1	many	TRBV3-1	CASSQDRVGSTEAFF	TGTGCCAGCAGCCAGGACAGGGTAGGGTCCACTGAAGCTTTCTTT
.	TRBJ2-5	.	TRBV7-2	CASSSPRMWETQYF	TGTGCCAGCAGCTCCCCTAGAATGTGGGAGACCCAGTACTTC
.	TRBJ2-5	few	TRBV7-9	CASSLVAIRGQETQYF	TGTGCCAGCAGCTTAGTGGCTATTCGGGGCCAAGAGACCCAGTACTTC
TRBD2	TRBJ2-5	.	TRBV7-7	CASSPFGTTASETQYF	TGTGCTAGCAGCCCATTCGGGACTACCGCGTCGGAGACCCAGTACTTC
.	TRBJ2-1	.	TRBV6-2/TRBV6-3	CASSLTPEGNEQFF	TGTGCCAGCAGCCTGACACCTGAGGGAAATGAGCAGTTCTTC
TRBD1	TRBJ2-5	many	TRBV11-2	CASSQLGTGGSETQYF	TGTGCCAGCAGCCAGCTCGGGACAGGGGGCTCAGAGACCCAGTACTTC
.	TRBJ2-7	many	TRBV7-8	CASSLGREYEQYF	TGTGCCAGCAGCTTAGGCAGAGAGTACGAGCAGTACTTC
TRBD2	TRBJ2-1	many	TRBV11-1	CASSFQSGRGNEQFF	TGTGCCAGCAGCTTCCAAAGCGGGAGGGGAAATGAGCAGTTCTTC
.	TRBJ2-3	.	TRBV7-2	CASSLYQGRGNTQYF	TGTGCCAGCAGCTTGTATCAGGGGCGTGGGAATACGCAGTATTTT
.	TRBJ2-1	.	TRBV6-1	CASSRKEGFVEQFF	TGTGCCAGCAGTCGTAAGGAAGGTTTCGTTGAGCAGTTCTTC
.	TRBJ1-4	few	TRBV29-1	CSVGRVANEKLFF	TGCAGCGTTGGAAGGGTGGCTAATGAAAAACTGTTTTTT
.	TRBJ2-7	many	TRBV6-1	CASSPPGAEQYF	TGTGCCAGCAGTCCTCCAGGGGCCGAGCAGTACTTC
TRBD2	TRBJ2-7	many	TRBV27	CASSLSAGGPRNEQYF	TGTGCCAGCAGTTTATCGGCGGGAGGGCCCCGAAACGAGCAGTACTTC
.	TRBJ2-3	few	TRBV6-1	CASSDFSDTQYF	TGTGCCAGCAGCGACTTCTCAGATACGCAGTATTTT
.	TRBJ2-5	many	TRBV11-2	CASSASPLPTQYF	TGTGCCAGCAGCGCCAGCCCCCTGCCGACCCAGTACTTC
.	TRBJ1-4	.	TRBV19	CASSLNPRGWATNEKLFF	TGTGCCAGTAGCCTAAACCCCAGGGGCTGGGCAACTAATGAAAAACTGTTTTTT
.	TRBJ2-1	many	TRBV20-1	CSARGQGQGGGYNEQFF	TGCAGTGCCAGAGGGCAGGGGCAGGGGGGGGGGTACAATGAGCAGTTCTTC
TRBD2	TRBJ2-7	many	TRBV11-1	CASSSQLARSYEQYF	TGTGCCAGCAGCTCACAACTAGCGCGCTCCTACGAGCAGTACTTC
TRBD1	TRBJ2-7	.	TRBV27	CASSFSPGTGGIYEQYF	TGTGCCAGCAGTTTTTCTCCCGGGACAGGGGGTATCTACGAGCAGTACTTC
.	TRBJ2-4	.	TRBV20-1	CSATVSWNIQYF	TGCAGTGCTACGGTTTCTTGGAACATTCAGTACTTC
.	TRBJ1-6	few	TRBV19	CARLRAVNSPLHF	TGTGCCAGACTCCGGGCCGTTAATTCACCCCTCCACTTT
.	TRBJ2-7	few	TRBV5-4	CASSPQGGADGEQYF	TGTGCCAGCAGCCCGCAGGGCGGGGCCGACGGCGAGCAGTACTTC
TRBD1	TRBJ1-1	many	TRBV18	CASSPPNRGHSVAFF	TGTGCCAGCTCACCACCGAACAGGGGCCATTCTGTGGCTTTCTTT
.	TRBJ2-7	many	TRBV7-9	CASSFGLASSYEQYF	TGTGCCAGCAGCTTTGGGCTAGCTAGCTCCTACGAGCAGTACTTC
TRBD2	TRBJ2-7	.	TRBV6-1	CASSGFGGEGTYEQYF	TGTGCCAGCAGTGGATTCGGGGGGGAGGGAACCTACGAGCAGTACTTC
.	TRBJ1-1	.	TRBV7-9	CASSHMYLYEAFF	TGTGCCAGCAGCCATATGTACCTCTATGAAGCTTTCTTT
TRBD1	TRBJ2-5	many	TRBV6-6	CASSYWDRGQETQYF	TGTGCCAGCAGTTACTGGGACAGGGGTCAAGAGACCCAGTACTTC
.	TRBJ1-3	many	TRBV2	CASNPRVRDGSPPGNTIYF	TGTGCCAGCAACCCGAGAGTGCGGGACGGATCTCCCCCTGGAAACACCATATATTTT
.	TRBJ1-2	.	TRBV6-1	CASSRYGSHNYGYTF	TGTGCCAGCAGCCGGTACGGCTCCCATAACTATGGCTACACCTTC
TRBD2	TRBJ2-1	many	TRBV10-3	CAISEGTGLAGGYEQFF	TGTGCCATCAGTGAGGGGACGGGACTAGCGGGAGGTTATGAGCAGTTCTTC
TRBD1	TRBJ1-2	many	TRBV6-1	CASSGTGSGYTF	TGTGCCAGCAGTGGGACAGGGAGTGGCTACACCTTC
TRBD2	TRBJ2-3	few	TRBV10-3	CAISDPGLAGAEGSSTDTQYF	TGTGCCATCAGTGACCCCGGACTAGCGGGAGCCGAGGGGAGTAGCACAGATACGCAGTATTTT
.	TRBJ2-1	few	TRBV6-1	CASTNMPEGEQFF	TGTGCCAGCACTAATATGCCTGAGGGGGAGCAGTTCTTC